Shown below are 9 T cell receptor beta chains from a single sample sequenced in a study of response to subunit inactivated influenza vaccine. One entry per CDR3 protein results from TCRdb running MiXCR on the RT-PCR reads. The sample gives about 540,000 distinct CDR3 sequences, less than 25% of which show up once; 2.5% to 3.5% is in the top ten. The same sample was also studied in work on T cells expressing NK-cell markers. According to that study: Production of TCR beta cDNA relied on 5'RACE template switching with UMIs.

This material consisted of CD4+ T cells sorted from PBMCs, taken less than 13 days after vaccination. The receptors were sampled from a man aged 50-59 years who received an inactivated influenza vaccine.

This clonotype was detected only a few times. This chain connects TRBV7-2 to TRBJ1-6; TRBD1 is a possible D gene (5 bases). V was cut by 1 base and J by 8 bases, with 15 bases left in between. This CDR3 has 16 residues. Germline V gene lookup returns CDR1 SGHTA and CDR2 FQGNSA. The CDR3 DNA reads TGTGCCAGCAGCTTAGGAGGGACGGAGATCCATTCACCCCTCCACTTT. Encoded protein: CASSLGGTEIHSPLHF.

The chain couples TRBV7-9 to TRBJ2-7; D might be TRBD2 (5 bases). Germline CDR1 reads SEHNR; CDR2 reads FQNEAQ (reference sequence). Deletions cut 2 bases from V and 1 base from J, with 15 bases between. This CDR3 has 16 amino acids. The CDR3: CASSLIPGFQSYEQYF. The CDR3 nucleotides are TGTGCCAGCAGCTTAATCCCGGGGTTCCAATCCTACGAGCAGTACTTC.

This clonotype turned up a few times. This chain uses TRBV10-3 with TRBJ2-7; D may correspond to TRBD1 or TRBD2 (5 bases each). V dropped 0 bases and J dropped 2 bases, with 8 bases sitting between them. CDR1 ENHRY and CDR2 SYGVKD come from the germline V gene. There are 14 residues in the CDR3. The CDR3 DNA reads as TGTGCCATCAGTGAGTCGCCGGGACCCTACGAGCAGTACTTC. The encoded protein is CAISESPGPYEQYF.

The chain links TRBV11-2 to TRBJ2-3; 9 bases map to TRBD2. CDR1 SGHAT and CDR2 FQNNGV come from the germline V gene. The CDR3 extends over 19 amino acids. The ends lost 8 bases at V and 0 bases at J; junction bases unmatched: 18. The CDR3 bases are TGTGCCAGCGCTTATAGCGGGAGTGTATTATTCACTAGCACAGATACGCAGTATTTT. Amino acid sequence: CASAYSGSVLFTSTDTQYF.

This chain uses TRBV7-7 with TRBJ2-1; no reliable D call. The CDR3 sequence is 13 residues long. Trimming took 0 bases from V and 6 from J, leaving 6 bases between them. CDR1 SSHAT and CDR2 FNYEAQ come from the germline V gene (reference sequence). The CDR3 nucleotides read TGTGCCAGCAGCTTAGCCCACACCAATGAGCAGTTCTTC. As protein: CASSLAHTNEQFF.

The chain links TRBV3-1 to TRBJ2-2, with D maybe TRBD2 (5 bases). CDR1 LGHDT and CDR2 YNNKEL come from the germline V gene (reference sequence). V lost 0 bases, J lost 4 bases, and 15 bases lay in between. The CDR3 has 17 amino acids. CDR3 loop: CASSQDPSWRVTGELFF. CDR3 sequence (DNA): TGTGCCAGCAGCCAAGACCCTAGCTGGAGAGTCACCGGGGAGCTGTTTTTT.

The chain joins TRBV4-2 to TRBJ2-1; TRBD2 is a possible D gene (6 bases). Germline values: CDR1 LGHNA, CDR2 YNFKEQ. V was cut by 2 bases and J by 5 bases, with 7 bases left in between. This CDR3 has 13 residues. The CDR3 DNA is TGTGCCAGCAGCCAAAGGACTAACAATGAGCAGTTCTTC. Residues: CASSQRTNNEQFF.

This chain joins TRBV5-6 and TRBJ2-1, with 10 bases lining up with TRBD2. V gave up 4 bases and J gave up 6 bases; unmatched junction bases: 7. The CDR3 covers 15 residues. Germline assignment: CDR1 SGHDT and CDR2 YYEEEE. As DNA, the CDR3 is TGTGCCAGCAGCCCGCCGGGACTAGCGTCCAATGAGCAGTTCTTC. Protein sequence: CASSPPGLASNEQFF.

This clonotype was counted between two and nine times. The chain recombines TRBV3-1 with TRBJ1-2; 7 bases match TRBD1. The CDR3 sequence is 13 residues long. Germline V gene data show CDR1 as LGHDT and CDR2 as YNNKEL (reference sequence). J gave up 7 bases and V 5 bases, and 7 bases lay outside the gene matches. The CDR3 sequence is CASSYRQGRGYTF. CDR3 coding DNA: TGTGCCAGCAGCTACCGACAGGGACGTGGCTACACCTTC.